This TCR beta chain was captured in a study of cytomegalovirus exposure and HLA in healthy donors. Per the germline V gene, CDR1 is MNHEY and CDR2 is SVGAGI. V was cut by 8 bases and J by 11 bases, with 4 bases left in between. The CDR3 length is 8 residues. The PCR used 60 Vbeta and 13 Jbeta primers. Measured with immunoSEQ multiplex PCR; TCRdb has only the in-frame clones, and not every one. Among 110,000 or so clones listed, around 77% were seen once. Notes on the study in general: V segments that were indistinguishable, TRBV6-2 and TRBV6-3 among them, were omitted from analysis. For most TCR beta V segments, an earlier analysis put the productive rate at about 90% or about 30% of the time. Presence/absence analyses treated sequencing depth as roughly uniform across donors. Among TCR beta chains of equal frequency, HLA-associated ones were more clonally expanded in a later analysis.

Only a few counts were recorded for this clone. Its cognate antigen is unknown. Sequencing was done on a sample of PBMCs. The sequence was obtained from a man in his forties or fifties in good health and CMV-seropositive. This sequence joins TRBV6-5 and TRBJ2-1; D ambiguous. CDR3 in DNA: TGTGCCAGCTTCAAGCAGTTCTTC. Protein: CASFKQFF.